The clone carrying this T cell receptor beta chain was recorded a few times. Its specificity is unknown. Trimming took 0 bases from V and 4 from J; bases not matched to a gene: 9. Germline V lookup: CDR1 SGHRS, CDR2 YFSETQ. The length of the CDR3 is 17 residues. The treatment denotes: roughly ten-day PBMC culture with coronavirus spike peptide pools or control peptides (ViraFEST assay). This entry comes from a study of vaccination and CD4 T cells after COVID-19. The Oncomine TCR Beta short-read assay generated sequence data from the DNA of cultured CD4+ T cells. One entry per CDR3 protein, called by TCRdb with MiXCR from the PCR reads. The sample has fewer than 15,000 distinct CDR3 sequences, 35% to 50% seen once; the top ten hold 7% to 8.5%.

This TCR derives from a human donor who had recovered from COVID-19. The chain links TRBV5-1 to TRBJ1-1; 10 positions match TRBD1. Sequencing input: CD4+ T cells from blood, cultured in vitro. The CDR3 protein is CASSLGPRTGGTTEAFF. The CDR3 DNA reads TGCGCCAGCAGCTTGGGGCCCCGGACAGGGGGGACCACTGAAGCTTTCTTT.